These 21 T cell receptor beta chains originate from one sample sequenced in a study of STAT5B mutations in CD4+ large granular lymphocyte leukemia. Only in-frame clones appear in the TCRdb table, and some are missing; sequencing was by immunoSEQ multiplex PCR. The sample lists about 32,000 clones, around 85% seen once, with 4.4% in the top ten. The sequenced sample was CD4+ T cells from blood buffy coats. These receptor sequences come from a human donor in good health.

This chain links TRBV7-9 with TRBJ1-1; no clear D. Germline CDR1 reads SEHNR; CDR2 reads FQNEAQ (reference sequence). The length of the CDR3 is 14 residues. V shed 4 bases and J shed 1 base, with 10 bases lying between them. The CDR3 DNA is TGTGCCAGCAGCTCACGGACTGCGAACACTGAAGCTTTCTTT. Amino acid sequence: CASSSRTANTEAFF.

This chain uses TRBV5-1 with TRBJ2-4; 7 positions match TRBD1. Germline V lookup: CDR1 SGHRS, CDR2 YFSETQ. The V and J ends lost 4 bases and 4 bases, in that order; junction bases with no gene match: 2. This CDR3 region has 13 residues. CDR3 sequence: CASSQGQKNIQYF. The CDR3 nucleotides read TGCGCCAGCAGCCAGGGACAGAAAAACATTCAGTACTTC.

The chain links TRBV6-5 to TRBJ1-2; D unclear. CDR1 and CDR2 (germline): MNHEY, SVGAGI. The CDR3 extends over 16 amino acids. V lost 0 bases and J 0 bases, leaving 11 bases between the germline ends. The CDR3 spells CASSYSINRPNYGYTF. The CDR3 DNA sequence: TGTGCCAGCAGTTACTCGATCAACAGACCTAACTATGGCTACACCTTC.

The chain uses TRBV7-2 and TRBJ2-2; tentative D call: TRBD2 (6 bases). This CDR3 spans 15 amino acids. Germline V gene lookup returns CDR1 SGHTA and CDR2 FQGNSA. V was clipped by 3 bases and J by 2 bases, with 10 bases between them. CDR3 nucleotides: TGTGCCAGCAGCTTGGGGGACTTCAACACCGGGGAGCTGTTTTTT. Translation: CASSLGDFNTGELFF. Using reference TRBV7-2 and TRBJ2-2 for the parts outside the CDR3, the full variable domain is GAGVSQSPSNKVTEKGKDVELRCDPISGHTALYWYRQSLGQGLEFLIYFQGNSAPDKSGLPSDRFSAERTGGSVSTLTIQRTQQEDSAVYLCASSLGDFNTGELFFGEGSRLTVL.

This rearrangement joins TRBV6-6 to TRBJ1-5, with 7 bases matching TRBD1. This CDR3 has 16 residues. CDR1 and CDR2 from the germline V gene are MNHNY and SVGAGI (reference sequence). Losses at the gene ends were 0 bases for V and 2 bases for J; bases not matched to a gene: 4. The CDR3, as DNA: TGTGCCAGCAGTTACTCGGTTGGGACAGGCAATCAGCCCCAGCATTTT. Translated, it gives CASSYSVGTGNQPQHF.

V gene TRBV6-5 combines with J gene TRBJ2-7, with TRBD2 matching 14 bases. Germline V lookup: CDR1 MNHEY, CDR2 SVGAGI. The V and J ends lost 2 bases and 5 bases, in that order; junction bases with no gene match: 5. This CDR3 comprises 16 residues. This CDR3 reads CASSYRGTSGSNEQYF. The CDR3 DNA is TGTGCCAGCAGTTACCGCGGGACTAGCGGGAGTAACGAGCAGTACTTC.

The V gene is TRBV11-2, the J gene TRBJ1-2; D not resolved. This CDR3 has 15 residues. Germline CDR1 SGHAT, CDR2 FQNNGV. V dropped 5 bases and J dropped 5 bases, with 18 bases sitting between them. The CDR3 reads CASSPQASAPYGYTF. The CDR3 DNA follows: TGTGCCAGCAGCCCCCAGGCGTCAGCACCGTATGGCTACACCTTC.

The rearrangement joins TRBV6-1 to TRBJ2-7, with TRBD1 matching 10 bases. Germline lookup yields CDR1 MNHNS and CDR2 SASEGT. V was clipped by 2 bases and J by 7 bases; unmatched bases: 14. The CDR3 has 17 residues. The CDR3 DNA sequence: TGTGCCAGCAGTGAATTTGGCCCGGGACAGGGGACTGGGGAGCAGTACTTC. Translating it yields CASSEFGPGQGTGEQYF.

The gene calls are TRBV27 and TRBJ1-5; 7 bases map to TRBD1. Trimming took 5 bases from V and 7 from J; bases not matched to a gene: 8. The germline CDR1 and CDR2 sequences are MNHEY and SMNVEV (reference sequence). CDR3 length: 14 amino acids. The CDR3, as DNA: TGTGCCAGCAGTCCACCAGGGGGTCGACAGCCCCAGCATTTT. Amino acids: CASSPPGGRQPQHF.

V gene TRBV6-1 combines with J gene TRBJ1-2, with 7 bases matching TRBD1. Germline V gene sequence: CDR1 MNHNS, CDR2 SASEGT. The CDR3 covers 15 residues. V lost 1 base to trimming and J lost 7 bases; unmatched junction nucleotides: 9. CDR3 sequence reads: CASSEDFKGAVGYTF. The CDR3 region has the DNA TGTGCCAGCAGTGAAGATTTTAAGGGGGCGGTTGGCTACACCTTC.

The chain recombines TRBV7-3 with TRBJ1-4; D gene uncertain. Germline CDR1 and CDR2: SGHTA and FQGTGA. V was pared by 5 bases and J by 3 bases, with 7 bases between. This CDR3 spans 13 amino acids. The CDR3 nucleotides read TGTGCCAGCAGCCCCGGGCCTAATGAAAAACTGTTTTTT. Residues: CASSPGPNEKLFF.

This clone was picked up one time. This chain connects TRBV5-1 to TRBJ2-2, with a tentative D call TRBD2 (5 bases). Trimming took 1 base from V and 3 from J, leaving 7 bases between them. The CDR3 totals 14 residues. Germline V gives CDR1 SGHRS, CDR2 YFSETQ. For the CDR3, the DNA is TGCGCCAGCAGCTTGCTGGGAGACACCGGGGAGCTGTTTTTT. This codes for CASSLLGDTGELFF.

The chain couples TRBV18 to TRBJ1-5; D unresolved. Trimming removed 1 base at V and 5 bases at J, with 6 bases between. Germline V gene sequence: CDR1 KGHSH, CDR2 LQKENI. This CDR3 comprises 13 residues. The CDR3 here is CASSPRGDQPQHF. The CDR3 coding sequence is TGTGCCAGCTCACCACGGGGTGATCAGCCCCAGCATTTT. The whole variable domain, filled in from reference TRBV18 and TRBJ1-5, reads NAGVMQNPRHLVRRRGQEARLRCSPMKGHSHVYWYRQLPEEGLKFMVYLQKENIIDESGMPKERFSAEFPKEGPSILRIQQVVRGDSAAYFCASSPRGDQPQHFGDGTRLSIL.

The genes are TRBV10-2 and TRBJ1-1; TRBD1 agrees at 10 bases. V trimming: 6 bases; J trimming: 0 bases; junction bases outside the gene matches: 1. The CDR3 loop spans 14 amino acids. Germline CDR1 reads WSHSY; CDR2 reads SAAADI. CDR3 residues: CASRTGGLNTEAFF. The CDR3 DNA sequence: TGCGCCAGCAGGACAGGGGGCCTGAACACTGAAGCTTTCTTT.

In its sample, this clone was seen a few times. The rearrangement joins TRBV28 to TRBJ1-5; possible D gene TRBD1, 5 bases. The germline V and J ends were trimmed by 11 bases and 3 bases, with 11 bases remaining between them. This CDR3 comprises 12 residues. Germline loops: CDR1 MDHEN, CDR2 SYDVKM. The CDR3: CASGRANQPQHF. DNA for the CDR3: TGTGCCTCCGGCAGGGCCAATCAGCCCCAGCATTTT.

The chain joins TRBV2 to TRBJ1-5, with 7 bases aligning to TRBD1. V shed 6 bases and J 0 bases; nucleotides not matched to a gene: 8. CDR3 length equals 16 residues. Germline V gives CDR1 SNHLY, CDR2 FYNNEI. CDR3 coding DNA: TGTGCCAGCAGGGCCCGGACAGGTTATAGCAATCAGCCCCAGCATTTT. Its translation: CASRARTGYSNQPQHF. Full variable domain (rest looked up from reference TRBV2 and TRBJ1-5): EPEVTQTPSHQVTQMGQEVILRCVPISNHLYFYWYRQILGQKVEFLVSFYNNEISEKSEIFDDQFSVERPDGSNFTLKIRSTKLEDSAMYFCASRARTGYSNQPQHFGDGTRLSIL.

This clone has just a few counts. The rearrangement links TRBV18 to TRBJ1-1; no firm D call. The CDR3 consists of 12 residues. V was shortened by 4 bases and J by 1 base, with 4 bases between the two germline ends. The germline V gene encodes CDR1 KGHSH and CDR2 LQKENI. CDR3 residues: CASSRQNTEAFF. The CDR3 DNA reads TGTGCCAGCTCACGACAGAACACTGAAGCTTTCTTT.

The chain employs TRBV5-1 and TRBJ2-7; 8 nucleotides agree with TRBD2. V gave up 2 bases and J gave up 0 bases; unmatched junction bases: 1. The CDR3 is 14 residues long. Germline V gives CDR1 SGHRS, CDR2 YFSETQ. CDR3 protein: CASSFTSGSYEQYF. CDR3 coding DNA: TGCGCCAGCAGCTTTACTAGCGGCTCCTACGAGCAGTACTTC.

The CDR3 DNA reads TGTGCCAGCAGTCTGCAAGGGCTTCAGGGTCATGGCTACACCTTC. Residues: CASSLQGLQGHGYTF. The rearrangement joins TRBV28 to TRBJ1-2; D is perhaps TRBD1 (5 bases). Deletions cut 5 bases from V and 6 bases from J, with 19 bases between. This CDR3 contains 15 residues. Germline V gene data show CDR1 as MDHEN and CDR2 as SYDVKM.

The gene calls are TRBV10-2 and TRBJ2-2; unclear D gene. Between the trimmed V and J ends, which lost 6 bases and 0 bases, there was a span of 8 bases. Germline values: CDR1 WSHSY, CDR2 SAAADI. The CDR3 sequence is 14 residues long. The CDR3 DNA is TGCGCCAGCAGCCAGCTGTCGAACACCGGGGAGCTGTTTTTT. Translated: CASSQLSNTGELFF.

The V and J genes are TRBV7-6 and TRBJ1-2; 8 bases align to TRBD1. Trimming took 5 bases from V and 2 from J; bases not matched to a gene: 4. CDR3 length: 14 residues. Germline values: CDR1 SGHVS, CDR2 FNYEAQ. The CDR3 DNA is TGTGCCAGCAGCGAGAACAGGGGGAACTATGGCTACACCTTC. Translated: CASSENRGNYGYTF.